This T cell receptor beta chain originates from a study of blood T cells in healthy people across ages. The CDR3 contains 13 residues. The ends were cut back, 6 bases at V and 13 bases at J, with 21 bases in the middle. Looked up from germline, CDR1 is MNHNY and CDR2 is SVGAGI (reference sequence). Primed by a sample-barcoded 5' primer and a J-beta primer mix, a second PCR proceeded for about 6 to 12 cycles. Using its own MiXCR run on the 5' RACE reads, TCRdb lists one record per CDR3 protein. The sample lists 500,000 to 550,000 distinct CDR3 sequences; under 30% were seen once. The sample holds a few counts of this clonotype. Its antigen is currently unknown. Overall study results and limits: Unsorted PBMCs blocked a conclusive comparison of naive and antigen-experienced cells. Both naive CD4+ cell counts and diversity were greater in long-lived donors than in aged donors.

This same sample was also taken into another study, of T cells of mothers and their children.

The origin of this receptor is a boy between 5 and 17 years old in good health. The sample comprised blood. This chain joins TRBV6-6 and TRBJ1-2; a possible D gene is TRBD1 (6 bases). The CDR3 DNA sequence: TGTGCCAGCAGGGAAGAGGGAACACAGGGTTTCACCTTC. Protein product: CASREEGTQGFTF.